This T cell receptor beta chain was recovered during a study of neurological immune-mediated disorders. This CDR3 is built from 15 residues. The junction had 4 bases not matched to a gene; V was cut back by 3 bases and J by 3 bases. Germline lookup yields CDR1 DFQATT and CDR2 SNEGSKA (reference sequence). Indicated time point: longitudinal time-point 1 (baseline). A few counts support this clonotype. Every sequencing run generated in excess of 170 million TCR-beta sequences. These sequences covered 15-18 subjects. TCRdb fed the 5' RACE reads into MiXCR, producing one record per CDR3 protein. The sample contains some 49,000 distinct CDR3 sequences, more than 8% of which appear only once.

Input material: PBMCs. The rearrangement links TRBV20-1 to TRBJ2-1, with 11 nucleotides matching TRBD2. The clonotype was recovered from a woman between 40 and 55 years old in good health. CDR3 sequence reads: CSASWTSGYYNEQFF. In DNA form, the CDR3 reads TGCAGTGCTAGCTGGACTAGCGGGTACTACAATGAGCAGTTCTTC.